These 16 T cell receptor beta chains share one sample of origin, sequenced in a study of CD8 T cells in Susac syndrome. Random hexamers primed reverse transcription of roughly 0.5 to 1 ug RNA. In TCRdb, the immunoSEQ multiplex PCR reads were re-called with MiXCR into one record per CDR3 protein. The table lists about 200,000 distinct CDR3 sequences, more than 85% of them singletons. Input material: CD4+ T cells from PBMCs. The receptor source for this set is a human donor with Susac syndrome.

The chain links TRBV7-2 to TRBJ2-7, with 9 bases lining up with TRBD1. Germline V CDR1 and CDR2: SGHTA, FQGNSA. With V trimmed by 1 base and J by 2 bases, 6 bases remained unmatched. The CDR3 runs 16 residues. In DNA, the CDR3 is TGTGCCAGCAGCTTAGTGTCCGGGACAGGGCCCTACGAGCAGTACTTC. Translation: CASSLVSGTGPYEQYF.

V usage is TRBV18 and J usage is TRBJ1-4; TRBD1 aligns across 7 bases. The CDR3 covers 15 residues. The J segment lost 12 bases and the V segment lost 3 bases, leaving 13 bases of the junction unmatched. Germline lookup yields CDR1 KGHSH and CDR2 LQKENI. The CDR3 region has the DNA TGTGCCAGCTCACCGGGACATCTTGAACAGGGGCAACTGTTTTTT. It translates to CASSPGHLEQGQLFF.

This rearrangement joins TRBV20-1 to TRBJ2-3; D could derive from TRBD1 or TRBD2 (5 bases each). Trimming cost V 6 bases and J 1 base, with 11 bases left between them. The V gene's germline CDR1 is DFQATT and CDR2 SNEGSKA (reference sequence). This CDR3 is 13 amino acids long. CDR3 bases: TGCAGTGCCCCCGGGACGGGCACAGATACGCAGTATTTT. This gives the protein CSAPGTGTDTQYF.

The rearrangement links TRBV12-3 or TRBV12-4 to TRBJ2-1; 11 nucleotides line up with TRBD2. V was clipped by 8 bases and J by 3 bases; unmatched bases: 9. This CDR3 has 16 residues. CDR3: CASLPGLAAIYNEQFF. In DNA form, the CDR3 reads TGTGCCAGCCTTCCGGGACTAGCGGCTATCTACAATGAGCAGTTCTTC.

The chain joins TRBV21-1 to TRBJ2-4. TRBV21-1 corresponds to a pseudogene. This CDR3 contains 15 residues. CDR3 sequence: CASSKAQLAKNIQYF. CDR3 nucleotides: TGTGCCAGCAGCAAAGCCCAGCTAGCCAAAAACATTCAGTACTTC.

The J gene is TRBJ1-5, the V gene TRBV6-1; D remains ambiguous. The germline gives CDR1 MNHNS, CDR2 SASEGT. This CDR3 region has 14 residues. Between the trimmed V and J ends, which lost 6 bases and 0 bases, there was a span of 9 bases. The CDR3 here is CASRERYSNQPQHF. As DNA, the CDR3 is TGTGCCAGCAGAGAGAGATATAGCAATCAGCCCCAGCATTTT.

V usage is TRBV20-1 and J usage is TRBJ1-2, with D possibly matching TRBD1 (6 bases). Trimming cost V 3 bases and J 7 bases, with 12 bases left between them. Germline CDR1 reads DFQATT; CDR2 reads SNEGSKA (reference sequence). The CDR3 is 12 residues long. The CDR3 DNA is TGCAGTGCTAGTCTGGGGGCCGCTGGCTACACCTTC. It is translated as CSASLGAAGYTF.

The chain recombines TRBV19 with TRBJ1-4; no definite D call. In germline, CDR1 is LNHDA, CDR2 SQIVND (reference sequence). V dropped 9 bases and J dropped 8 bases, with 19 bases sitting between them. This CDR3 has 14 residues. This CDR3 reads CASGRARNGEKLFF. CDR3 coding DNA: TGTGCCAGCGGACGGGCCCGGAACGGGGAAAAACTGTTTTTT.

The chain is built from TRBV27 and TRBJ2-2; perhaps TRBD2 as D (5 bases). The V gene's germline CDR1 is MNHEY and CDR2 SMNVEV (reference sequence). The CDR3 runs to 15 residues. V shed 10 bases and J shed 0 bases, with 15 bases lying between them. The CDR3 reads CATSGLGANTGELFF. The CDR3 coding sequence is TGTGCCACCAGCGGACTGGGCGCGAACACCGGGGAGCTGTTTTTT.

In its sample, this clonotype was seen once. The rearrangement uses TRBV11-3 and TRBJ2-2; D is unclear. This CDR3 comprises 14 residues. The V end was cut by 4 bases, the J end by 1 base, with 7 bases between. In germline, CDR1 is SGHNT, CDR2 YENEEA. The CDR3 spells CASSYLRNTGELFF. The DNA of the CDR3 is TGTGCCAGCAGCTACCTGCGGAACACCGGGGAGCTGTTTTTT. Full variable domain (outside the CDR3, taken from reference TRBV11-3 and TRBJ2-2): EAGVVQSPRYKIIEKKQPVAFWCNPISGHNTLYWYLQNLGQGPELLIRYENEEAVDDSQLPKDRFSAERLKGVDSTLKIQPAELGDSAVYLCASSYLRNTGELFFGEGSRLTVL.

The chain joins TRBV12-3 or TRBV12-4 to TRBJ2-3; 13 bases line up with TRBD2. Unmatched junction bases numbered 4, after V lost 0 bases and J lost 1 base. This CDR3 comprises 18 residues. The CDR3 reads CASSLATGTSGGTDTQYF. CDR3 coding DNA: TGTGCCAGCAGTTTAGCGACTGGGACTAGCGGGGGCACAGATACGCAGTATTTT.

The chain combines TRBV7-9 with TRBJ2-7, with D possibly TRBD2 on 6 matching bases. Looked up from germline, CDR1 is SEHNR and CDR2 is FQNEAQ (reference sequence). The CDR3 loop spans 14 amino acids. V lost 2 bases, J lost 5 bases, and 13 bases lay in between. In DNA, the CDR3 is TGTGCCAGCAGCTTACGGCGGGATGGGCACGAGCAGTACTTC. It codes for CASSLRRDGHEQYF. Together with reference TRBV7-9 and TRBJ2-7, the CDR3 gives the full variable domain: DTGVSQNPRHKITKRGQNVTFRCDPISEHNRLYWYRQTLGQGPEFLTYFQNEAQLEKSRLLSDRFSAERPKGSFSTLEIQRTEQGDSAMYLCASSLRRDGHEQYFGPGTRLTVT.

J is TRBJ2-1 and V is TRBV5-4; no firm D call. V lost 0 bases and J lost 9, with 16 bases in between. There are 15 residues in the CDR3. The germline V gene has CDR1 SGHNT and CDR2 YYREEE (reference sequence). The CDR3: CASSLGLGWEGEQFF. The CDR3, as DNA: TGTGCCAGCAGCTTGGGGCTAGGGTGGGAAGGTGAGCAGTTCTTC.

The rearrangement joins TRBV7-2 to TRBJ2-3, with TRBD2 matching 10 bases. Looked up from germline, CDR1 is SGHTA and CDR2 is FQGNSA. This CDR3 spans 15 amino acids. With V trimmed by 3 bases and J by 3 bases, 3 bases remained unmatched. The CDR3 bases are TGTGCCAGCAGCTTCCGTAGCGGGGGGACAGATACGCAGTATTTT. This sequence encodes CASSFRSGGTDTQYF.

The chain carries TRBV5-8 and TRBJ2-2; no clear D. V dropped 0 bases and J dropped 0 bases, with 9 bases sitting between them. This CDR3 has 16 residues. Per the germline V gene, CDR1 is SGHTS and CDR2 is YDEGEE. CDR3 amino acids: CASSLGIGTNTGELFF. The CDR3 region has the DNA TGTGCCAGCAGCTTGGGTATAGGAACGAACACCGGGGAGCTGTTTTTT.

The chain is built from TRBV5-5 and TRBJ1-2; TRBD1 matches at 8 bases. V shed 1 base and J 5 bases; nucleotides not matched to a gene: 10. The CDR3 extends over 16 amino acids. Germline V CDR1 and CDR2: SGHKS, YYEKEE (reference sequence). CDR3 loop: CASSLTRTGIWYGYTF. CDR3 DNA sequence: TGTGCCAGCAGCTTGACGAGGACAGGGATTTGGTATGGCTACACCTTC.